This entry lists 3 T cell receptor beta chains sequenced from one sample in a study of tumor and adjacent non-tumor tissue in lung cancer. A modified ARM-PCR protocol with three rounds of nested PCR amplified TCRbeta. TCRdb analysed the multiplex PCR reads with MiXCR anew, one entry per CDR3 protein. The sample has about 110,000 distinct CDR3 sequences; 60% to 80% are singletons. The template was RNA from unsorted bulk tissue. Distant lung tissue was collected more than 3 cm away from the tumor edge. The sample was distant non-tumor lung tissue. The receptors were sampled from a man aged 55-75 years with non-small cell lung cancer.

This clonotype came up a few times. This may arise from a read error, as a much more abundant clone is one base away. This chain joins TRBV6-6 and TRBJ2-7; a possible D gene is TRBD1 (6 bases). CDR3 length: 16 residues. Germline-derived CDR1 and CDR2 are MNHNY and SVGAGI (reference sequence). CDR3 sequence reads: CDSSPRAGQTRYEQYF. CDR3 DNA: TGTGACAGCAGTCCTCGAGCCGGACAGACCCGCTACGAGCAGTACTTC.

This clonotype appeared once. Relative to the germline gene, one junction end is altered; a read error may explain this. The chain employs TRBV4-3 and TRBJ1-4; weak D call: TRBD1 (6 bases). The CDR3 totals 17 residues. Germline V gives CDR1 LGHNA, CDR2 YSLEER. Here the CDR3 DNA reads TGTGCCAGCAGCCAAGATTCAAGGGGGGGCTATAATGAAAAACTGTTTTTT. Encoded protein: CASSQDSRGGYNEKLFF.

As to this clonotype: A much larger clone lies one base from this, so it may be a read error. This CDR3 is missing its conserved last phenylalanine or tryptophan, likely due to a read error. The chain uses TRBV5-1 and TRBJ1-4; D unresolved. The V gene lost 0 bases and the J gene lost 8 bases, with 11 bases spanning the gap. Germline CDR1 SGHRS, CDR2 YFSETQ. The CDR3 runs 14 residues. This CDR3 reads CASSLGSLGEKLFS. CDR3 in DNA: TGCGCCAGCAGCTTGGGCTCCCTCGGGGAAAAACTGTTTTCT.